These T cell receptor beta chains were read from a single sample in a study of metastatic and nonmetastatic thyroid tumors. TCRdb re-clonotyped the PCR reads via MiXCR. This table holds fewer than 100,000 clones, more than 12% found once. Sequencing was performed on blood. These receptor sequences come from a female donor with papillary thyroid cancer or a benign thyroid nodule (not recorded which). Some clones in this sample may be carry-over from other donors' samples. CDR3s include the opening cysteine and the closing phenylalanine or tryptophan. The D gene is left open where the match is weak. Not all rows give a size; the values are once, few, many and, for expanded clones, a class.

>TRBJ2-2|TRBV2|few|TRBD1
TGTGCCATCAGTATCGGGACAGTGTCCACCGGGGAGCTGTTTTTT
CAISIGTVSTGELFF
>TRBJ2-7|TRBV13|many|NA
TGTGCCAGCAGCTTAGTACTCGGCGCCCACGAGCAGTACTTC
CASSLVLGAHEQYF
>TRBJ2-5|TRBV7-9|many|TRBD1
TGTGCCAGCAGAAACAGGGGGCCGGGAGAGACCCAGTACTTC
CASRNRGPGETQYF
>TRBJ1-4|TRBV5-8|many|NA
TGTGCCAGCAGCCCGGGGGGTGTCGGAAAACTGTTTTTT
CASSPGGVGKLFF
>TRBJ1-5|TRBV6-2/TRBV6-3|NA|NA
TGTGCCAGCCTGGGGGCGGGAAATCAGCCCCAGCATTTT
CASLGAGNQPQHF
>TRBJ2-7|TRBV11-3|many|NA
TGTGCCAGCAGCTATTACGGAGCCTACGAGCAGTACTTC
CASSYYGAYEQYF
>TRBJ2-3|TRBV27|many|TRBD2
TGTGCCAGCAGTATCTTGGGACTAGCGGGGAGAACAGATACGCAGTATTTT
CASSILGLAGRTDTQYF
>TRBJ1-2|TRBV6-5|many|TRBD1
TGTGCCAGCAGTTACTCGATCTGGGGCCACACAGGGGGGAACTATGGCTACACCTTC
CASSYSIWGHTGGNYGYTF
>TRBJ2-2|TRBV7-2|NA|NA
TGTGCCAGCAGCTTAGCTCCATTTATCACCGTGGAGCTGTTTTTT
CASSLAPFITVELFF
>TRBJ2-4|TRBV19|few|NA
TGTGCCAGTAGGGCCTCTGGAGGCAAAAACATTCAGTACTTC
CASRASGGKNIQYF
>TRBJ1-1|TRBV5-1|many|NA
TGCGCCAGCAGCGGAGACAGTTTGAACACTGAAGCTTTCTTT
CASSGDSLNTEAFF
>TRBJ1-6|TRBV30|many|NA
TGTGCCTGGAGGCGGAGACAGAGCGATTATAATTCACCCCTCCACTTT
CAWRRRQSDYNSPLHF
>TRBJ1-1|TRBV2|many|NA
TGTGCCAGCAGTGGTGATCCGGTCGGGAAGGCTGAAGCTTTCTTT
CASSGDPVGKAEAFF
>TRBJ2-2|TRBV6-2/TRBV6-3|NA|NA
TGTGCCAGCAGTCTAGTTCAGGCCGGGGAGTTGTTTTTT
CASSLVQAGELFF
>TRBJ1-6|TRBV10-3|many|NA
TGTGCCATCCGCCGGGGTGGGTTAGGGTCACCCCTCCACTTT
CAIRRGGLGSPLHF
>TRBJ1-2|TRBV4-2|many|NA
TGTGCCAGCAGCCAAGATTCCGCGGCAGGGCCGCATGGCTACACCTTC
CASSQDSAAGPHGYTF
>TRBJ2-5|TRBV18|many|NA
TGTGCCAGCTCACCACTCAGGACACGAGACCAAGAGACCCAGTACTTC
CASSPLRTRDQETQYF
>TRBJ2-7|TRBV6-1|NA|TRBD1
TGTGCCAGCACCCAGGGACAGGGGTATAAAAAGCAGTACTTC
CASTQGQGYKKQYF
>TRBJ1-5|TRBV4-1|once|NA
TGCGCCAGCATCCAAGAAAGCAATCAGCCCCAGCATTTT
CASIQESNQPQHF
>TRBJ1-1|TRBV18|many|NA
TGTGCCAGCTCACCACCCTCGACAGGATCGAACACTGAAGCTTTCTTT
CASSPPSTGSNTEAFF
>TRBJ2-5|TRBV12-3/TRBV12-4|few|TRBD2
TGTGCCAGCAGCCCGGGACTAGCTGCGAAGGAGACCCAGTACTTC
CASSPGLAAKETQYF
>TRBJ2-5|TRBV7-9|many|NA
TGTGCCAGCAGCTTATTTGTCGGGACGGGAGAGACCCAGTACTTC
CASSLFVGTGETQYF
>TRBJ1-2|TRBV27|many|NA
TGTGCCAGGGGGGGGGACTATGGCTACACCTTC
CARGGDYGYTF
>TRBJ2-3|TRBV24-1|many|NA
TGTGCCACCAGTGATCCGGTCGACACGAGACATACGCAGTATTTT
CATSDPVDTRHTQYF
>TRBJ2-1|TRBV2|many|TRBD1
TGTGCCAGCAGTGAAATTAGGACCACAGGGGCCAATGAGCAGTTCTTC
CASSEIRTTGANEQFF
>TRBJ2-7|TRBV6-1|many|TRBD1
TGTGCCAGCAGTCATCAGGGACAGGGGGCCTACGAGCAGTACTTC
CASSHQGQGAYEQYF
>TRBJ2-3|TRBV24-1|few|NA
TGTGCCACCAGTGAGGGCAGGGCATCGAAGCCGCAGTATTTT
CATSEGRASKPQYF
>TRBJ2-7|TRBV20-1|once|NA
TGCAGTGCTAGAGGCGGGAGACAGGGTGGCTACGAGCAGTACTTC
CSARGGRQGGYEQYF
>TRBJ1-1|TRBV19|many|NA
TGTGCCAGTAGTATCTCAGATAGTGACAGAGAAGCTTTCTTT
CASSISDSDREAFF
>TRBJ2-7|TRBV7-9|many|TRBD1
TGTGCCAGCCTCCGACAGGGAGACACCTACGAGCAGTACTTC
CASLRQGDTYEQYF
>TRBJ2-7|TRBV7-9|many|NA
TGTGCCAGCAGCTTAGAGGAGGCACGGTACGAGCAGTACTTC
CASSLEEARYEQYF
>TRBJ2-1|TRBV6-1|many|NA
TGTGCCAGCAGCGAAGGAGGGGGGAGGGTGTACAATGAGCAGTTCTTC
CASSEGGGRVYNEQFF
>TRBJ2-7|TRBV7-2|many|NA
TGTGCCAGCAGCTTATCGTCAGGTCCCTACGAGCAGTACTTC
CASSLSSGPYEQYF
>TRBJ1-2|TRBV2|many|NA
TGTGCCAGCACCCAAAGGGAGGACAGATACTATGGCTACACCTTC
CASTQREDRYYGYTF
>TRBJ2-5|TRBV7-2|many|TRBD2
TGTGCCAGCAGCTTATTGTTGGGACTAGCGGAGAAAGAGACCCAGTACTTC
CASSLLLGLAEKETQYF
>TRBJ2-5|TRBV19|many|NA
TGTGCCAGTTTTGACGGGACATTGGAGACCCAGTACTTC
CASFDGTLETQYF
>TRBJ2-6|TRBV19|many|NA
TGTGCCAGTAGTATCTTAGGGGGCTCTGGGGCCAACGTCCTGACTTTC
CASSILGGSGANVLTF
>TRBJ2-7|TRBV28|many|NA
TGTGCCAGCAGTTTTCTGCAGGCTAACGAGCAGTACTTC
CASSFLQANEQYF
>TRBJ1-1|TRBV7-8|many|NA
TGTGCCAGCAGCTTAGGACAACTCCATGAAGCTTTCTTT
CASSLGQLHEAFF
>TRBJ1-2|TRBV20-1|many|NA
TGCAGTGCTCCTGGACAGCCTAGCACATATGGCTACACCTTC
CSAPGQPSTYGYTF
>TRBJ2-5|TRBV4-1|NA|TRBD2
TGCGCCAGCAGCCAAGGACTAGCGGGAGGGCCGGAGACCCAGTACTTC
CASSQGLAGGPETQYF
>TRBJ2-7|TRBV19|many|NA
TGTGCCAGTAGTATGAGCCGACTCTACGAGCAGTACTTC
CASSMSRLYEQYF
>TRBJ1-2|TRBV27|NA|NA
TGTGCCAGCAGTACTGGGAGGGGGAACTATGGATACACCTTC
CASSTGRGNYGYTF
>TRBJ2-6|TRBV16|few|TRBD1
TGTGCCAGCAGCCCCGAAAGGGTAAGGGGACAGGGGATCTCTGGGGCCAACGTCCTGACTTTC
CASSPERVRGQGISGANVLTF